One sample yielded the 12 T cell receptor beta chains listed below, sequenced in a study of control samples from healthy donors and cancer patients (dated by TCRdb to about 2020). The library came from the immunoSEQ multiplex PCR assay. As stored in TCRdb, this immuneACCESS dataset retains in-frame rearrangements with V and J assigned. A fraction of the clones does not appear; measured against another copy, unresolved V genes explain less than half of the discrepancy, and the remainder lacks a known reason. This sample gives approximately 150,000 clones in total; around 86% of them show up just once. Of the sample, more than 4% is held by the ten largest clones. The sequenced sample consisted of blood. The source of these receptors is a man aged 25 to 45 in good health.

The rearrangement uses TRBV7-3 and TRBJ2-7; D may be TRBD1 (6 bases). The CDR3 is made up of 14 amino acids. Germline CDR1 SGHTA, CDR2 FQGTGA. Trimming took 5 bases from V and 6 from J, leaving 17 bases between them. CDR3 in DNA: TGTGCCAGCAGCCCAGAAGGGGGTTTGGGCGAGCAGTACTTC. Residues: CASSPEGGLGEQYF.

Details on this clone: The sample carries other DNA sequences with the same CDR3. The chain uses TRBV7-2 and TRBJ1-2; TRBD1 matches 8 bases. Germline trimming cut 5 bases from V and 6 bases from J; bases unmatched to any gene: 11. The CDR3 consists of 15 residues. Germline-derived CDR1 and CDR2 are SGHTA and FQGNSA. The CDR3 loop is CASSPRTGQGHGYTF. The CDR3 DNA reads as TGTGCCAGCAGCCCCCGAACCGGACAGGGTCATGGCTACACCTTC.

The chain uses TRBV19 and TRBJ1-3, with D maybe TRBD1 (5 bases). V gave up 3 bases and J gave up 0 bases, with 12 bases separating them. The CDR3 covers 16 residues. Per germline, CDR1 LNHDA and CDR2 SQIVND (reference sequence). CDR3 nucleotides: TGTGCCAGTAGTATTAAAGGGGCCGTCTCTGGAAACACCATATATTTT. Encoded protein: CASSIKGAVSGNTIYF.

The chain recombines TRBV7-3 with TRBJ2-1; TRBD2 is a possible D gene (6 bases). Deletions cut 4 bases from V and 2 bases from J, with 18 bases between. CDR1 and CDR2 (germline): SGHTA, FQGTGA. The CDR3 has 17 amino acids. As DNA, the CDR3 is TGTGCCAGCAGCTCAAGTCCCCTAGCGATACCCTACAATGAGCAGTTCTTC. Translation: CASSSSPLAIPYNEQFF.

The rearrangement joins TRBV5-4 to TRBJ2-3; 7 nucleotides match TRBD1. Germline loops: CDR1 SGHNT, CDR2 YYREEE (reference sequence). Trimming cost V 5 bases and J 9 bases; bases outside gene matches: 6. The CDR3 is 12 amino acids. CDR3 loop: CASSWDSGTQYF. The CDR3 region has the DNA TGTGCCAGCAGTTGGGACAGCGGAACGCAGTATTTT.

The chain uses TRBV18 and TRBJ2-1, with a weak D call TRBD1 (6 bases). The CDR3 loop spans 13 amino acids. The germline V gene has CDR1 KGHSH and CDR2 LQKENI. The V gene lost 5 bases and the J gene lost 5 bases, with 10 bases spanning the gap. In DNA, the CDR3 is TGTGCCAGCTCAAACAGGGCCAACAATGAGCAGTTCTTC. It translates to CASSNRANNEQFF.

The genes are TRBV5-8 and TRBJ1-2, with a possible D match to TRBD1 (5 bases). The CDR3 loop spans 14 amino acids. V was cut by 9 bases and J by 6 bases, with 21 bases left in between. CDR1 is SGHTS and CDR2 is YDEGEE in the germline V gene. The CDR3 nucleotides are TGTGCCACCCCCGATCCCGGGACTTATAATGGCTACACCTTC. Protein sequence: CATPDPGTYNGYTF.

The genes are TRBV7-3 and TRBJ2-1, with D unclear. Trimming shortened V by 2 bases and J by 0 bases, and 8 bases separated the two germline ends. This CDR3 contains 15 residues. Per the germline V gene, CDR1 is SGHTA and CDR2 is FQGTGA. CDR3 DNA: TGTGCCAGCAGCTTACTGGCGAACTCCTACAATGAGCAGTTCTTC. This translates into CASSLLANSYNEQFF.

DNA for the CDR3: TGTGCCAGCAGCCCGGCGCTTCGGACAGCGAGAATGAACACTGAAGCTTTCTTT. Protein sequence: CASSPALRTARMNTEAFF. The chain has TRBV5-6 and TRBJ1-1; D is perhaps TRBD1 (6 bases). Trimming took off 4 bases at V and 0 bases at J, with 22 bases between the two ends. Germline V gene data show CDR1 as SGHDT and CDR2 as YYEEEE. The CDR3 spans 18 residues.

The genes are TRBV6-5 and TRBJ2-2; D remains unclear. The CDR3 is made up of 13 amino acids. Deletions cut 5 bases from V and 4 bases from J, with 8 bases between. Germline lookup yields CDR1 MNHEY and CDR2 SVGAGI. Here the CDR3 DNA reads TGTGCCAGCAGTATACAGTTCACCGGGGAGCTGTTTTTT. Protein sequence: CASSIQFTGELFF.

The rearrangement joins TRBV10-3 to TRBJ2-3, with D possibly called TRBD1 or TRBD2 (5 bases each). V lost 6 bases, J lost 4 bases, and 20 bases lay in between. CDR1 ENHRY and CDR2 SYGVKD come from the germline V gene. The CDR3 has 16 residues. Here the CDR3 reads CAISAQGVRSADTQYF. The CDR3 DNA reads as TGTGCCATCAGCGCTCAGGGAGTTCGCTCTGCAGATACGCAGTATTTT.

This CDR3 reads CASSKGGGSPNEQFF. The CDR3 DNA follows: TGTGCCAGCAGCAAAGGGGGCGGGAGTCCCAATGAGCAGTTCTTC. The rearrangement uses TRBV9 and TRBJ2-1, with D tentatively TRBD1 or TRBD2 (7 bases each). V was clipped by 4 bases and J by 6 bases, with 17 bases between them. Germline V CDR1 and CDR2: SGDLS, YYNGEE. This CDR3 comprises 15 residues. The entire variable domain, with the rest obtained from reference TRBV9 and TRBJ2-1, is as follows: DSGVTQTPKHLITATGQRVTLRCSPRSGDLSVYWYQQSLDQGLQFLIQYYNGEERAKGNILERFSAQQFPDLHSELNLSSLELGDSALYFCASSKGGGSPNEQFFGPGTRLTVL.